This T cell receptor (beta chain) is drawn from a study of cytomegalovirus exposure and HLA in healthy donors. The PCR employed 60 Vbeta primers together with 13 Jbeta primers. Some clones are missing from TCRdb's copy, which holds only in-frame ones; the method was immunoSEQ multiplex PCR. The table shows 200,000 to 250,000 clones, with approximately 90% occurring only once. With V trimmed by 7 bases and J by 3 bases, 2 bases remained unmatched. The CDR3 contains 11 residues. Germline CDR1 is DFQATT and CDR2 is SNEGSKA (reference sequence). This receptor was taken from a woman under 30 in good health and CMV-seronegative. The sequencing input was PBMCs. This rearrangement joins TRBV20-1 to TRBJ1-2; 7 bases line up with TRBD1. The CDR3 here is CSGQGYYGYTF. Here the CDR3 DNA reads TGCAGTGGACAGGGATACTATGGCTACACCTTC.